This TCR beta chain was retrieved from a study of T cell responses to AZD1222 COVID-19 vaccine. Overall study findings and caveats: When two AZD1222 doses had been given, Spike-specific TCR breadth and depth rose. Spike was spanned by vaccine-associated CD4 TCRs, with dominance at 160-218 and 743-854. Repertoires were sampled only after the peak T cell response. Baseline seropositivity occurred in only six AZD1222 recipients.

The CDR3 contains 13 residues. Germline values: CDR1 SGHRS, CDR2 YFSETQ. V lost 6 bases and J lost 5, with 11 bases in between. TCRdb's copy holds only in-frame clones and misses some; the assay was immunoSEQ multiplex PCR. This sample has 150,000 to 170,000 clones; over 85% occur once, and the top ten carry about 19%. As for this clone: Antigen: not known.

The V and J genes are TRBV5-1 and TRBJ1-4; the D gene is possibly TRBD1 (6 bases). This clonotype originated in an adult in good health. The sequenced sample was peripheral blood, obtained on day 0 of AZD1222 vaccination. The CDR3 DNA reads as TGCGCCAGCAACGACAGGCCCAATGAAAAACTGTTTTTT. This translates into CASNDRPNEKLFF.